This TCR beta chain stems from a study of cytomegalovirus exposure and HLA in healthy donors. Regarding the study as a whole: The analysis excluded some indistinguishable V segments, including TRBV6-2 and TRBV6-3.

About this clone: Its antigen is not known.

Germline V gene data show CDR1 as SQVTM and CDR2 as ANQGSEA. The junction had 5 bases not matched to a gene; V was cut back by 5 bases and J by 0 bases. This CDR3 spans 14 amino acids. Primers for the PCR totalled 60 Vbeta and 13 Jbeta. Profiled with immunoSEQ multiplex PCR; TCRdb holds only in-frame clones, not every one. Seen here are 65,000 to 90,000 clones, roughly 70% observed once, and the top ten hold 9.5% to 15%. The sequence came from a man between 65 and 85 years old in good health and CMV-seronegative. The sequenced sample consisted of PBMCs. The rearrangement links TRBV29-1 to TRBJ1-1; 8 bases are shared with TRBD1. The CDR3 sequence is CSVRTGPMNTEAFF. In DNA form, the CDR3 reads TGCAGCGTTCGGACAGGGCCCATGAACACTGAAGCTTTCTTT.